This passage covers 4 T cell receptor beta chains from one sample sequenced in a study of blood T cells in healthy people across ages. Using a J-beta primer mix together with a sample-barcoded 5' primer, a second PCR was run for roughly 6 to 12 cycles. One entry per CDR3 protein, called by TCRdb with MiXCR from the 5' RACE reads. In the table there are more than 650,000 distinct CDR3 sequences, roughly 20% of which are singletons. The specimen sequenced was blood. The receptors were gathered from a man in his 70s in good health.

Turning to this clonotype: The limits of the CDR3 on the DNA are not certain, so only TCRdb's listed CDR3 is given. The chain uses TRBV12-3 or TRBV12-4 and TRBJ2-2. The length of the CDR3 is 12 amino acids, counting both ends. CDR3 sequence reads: CASSFRFGELFF.

V gene TRBV10-2 combines with J gene TRBJ2-7, with D perhaps TRBD1 (5 bases). Trimming left V 2 bases short and J 2 bases short, with 10 bases between. The CDR3 covers 14 residues. Germline CDR1 WSHSY, CDR2 SAAADI. The CDR3: CASSEHRSTYEQYF. The CDR3 nucleotides read TGCGCCAGCAGTGAGCACAGGTCGACCTACGAGCAGTACTTC.

This clonotype was seen more than once but under ten times. The CDR3 DNA reads as TGTGCCAGCAGCCATCGCCCCGGGACTCGCACAGATACGCAGTATTTT. This codes for CASSHRPGTRTDTQYF. The rearrangement links TRBV3-1 to TRBJ2-3; the D gene is possibly TRBD2 (6 bases). With 3 bases removed from V and 1 base from J, the gap between germline ends came to 14 bases. This CDR3 contains 16 residues. Per germline, CDR1 LGHDT and CDR2 YNNKEL (reference sequence).

This clonotype was seen more than once but under ten times. V usage is TRBV6-6 and J usage is TRBJ1-5, with D possibly matching TRBD1 (5 bases). The germline V and J ends were trimmed by 6 bases and 0 bases, with 12 bases remaining between them. Germline CDR1 reads MNHNY; CDR2 reads SVGAGI (reference sequence). The CDR3 loop spans 15 amino acids. The CDR3 sequence is CASSPTAYSNQPQHF. CDR3 nucleotide sequence: TGTGCCAGCAGCCCGACAGCCTATAGCAATCAGCCCCAGCATTTT.